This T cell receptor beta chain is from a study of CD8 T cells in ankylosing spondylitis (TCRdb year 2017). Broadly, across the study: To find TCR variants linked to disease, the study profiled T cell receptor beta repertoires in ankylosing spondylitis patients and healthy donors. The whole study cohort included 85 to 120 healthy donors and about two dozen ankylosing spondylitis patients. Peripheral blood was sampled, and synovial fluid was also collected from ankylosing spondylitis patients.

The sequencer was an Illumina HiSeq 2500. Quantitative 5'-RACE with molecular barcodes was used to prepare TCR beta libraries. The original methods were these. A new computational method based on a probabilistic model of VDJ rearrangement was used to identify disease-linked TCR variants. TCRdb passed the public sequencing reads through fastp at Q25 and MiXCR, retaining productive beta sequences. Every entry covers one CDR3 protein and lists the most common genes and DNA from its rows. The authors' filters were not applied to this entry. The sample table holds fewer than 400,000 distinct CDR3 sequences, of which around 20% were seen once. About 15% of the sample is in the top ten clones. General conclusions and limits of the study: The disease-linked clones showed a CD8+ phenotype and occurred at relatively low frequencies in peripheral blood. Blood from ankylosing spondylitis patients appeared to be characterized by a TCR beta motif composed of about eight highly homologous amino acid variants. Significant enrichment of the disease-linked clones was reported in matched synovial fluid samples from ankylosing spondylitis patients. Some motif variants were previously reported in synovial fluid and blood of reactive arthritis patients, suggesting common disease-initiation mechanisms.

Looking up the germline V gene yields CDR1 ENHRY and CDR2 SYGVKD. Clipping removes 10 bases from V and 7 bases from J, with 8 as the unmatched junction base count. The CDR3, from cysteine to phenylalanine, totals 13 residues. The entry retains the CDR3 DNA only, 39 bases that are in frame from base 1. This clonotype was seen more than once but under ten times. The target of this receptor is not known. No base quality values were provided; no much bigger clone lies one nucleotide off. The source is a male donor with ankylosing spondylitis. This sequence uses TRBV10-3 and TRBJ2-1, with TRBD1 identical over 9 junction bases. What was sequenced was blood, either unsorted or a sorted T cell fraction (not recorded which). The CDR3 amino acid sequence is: CATRDRESNEQFF. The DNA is TGTGCCACCCGGGACAGGGAATCAAATGAGCAGTTCTTC.